This T cell receptor beta chain derives from a study of T cells in Graves' hyperthyroidism and ophthalmopathy. Template material for amplifying TCR beta CDR3 regions consisted of RNA transcripts. During a first-round RT-PCR of the TCR CDR3, the HTBI primer set was used. TCRdb re-analysed the multiplex PCR reads in MiXCR, keeping a single row per CDR3 protein. Among around 400,000 distinct CDR3 sequences listed, 20% to 25% were seen once. Germline V gene sequence: CDR1 SGHTA, CDR2 FQGTGA. J gave up 6 bases and V 6 bases, and 11 bases lay outside the gene matches. This CDR3 contains 15 residues. The sample comprised blood. The V call is TRBV7-3, the J call TRBJ2-7, with 10 bases identical to TRBD2. The sequence came from a middle-aged man with Graves' hyperthyroidism. DNA for the CDR3: TGTGCCAGCAGGGGACAAGGGACTAGCGCGAGCGAGCAGTACTTC. Its protein product is CASRGQGTSASEQYF.